Listed below are T cell receptor beta chains from one sample, sequenced in a study of T cell repertoires in cytomegalovirus infection. TCRdb independently ran MiXCR on the reads; one entry per CDR3 protein. This table holds some 920,000 distinct CDR3 sequences, roughly 30% found once. Antigen specificity for these receptors is unknown. The specimen comprised cultured CD8+ T cells from PBMCs, sampled from culture after CMV antigen stimulation. The receptor set was obtained from a human donor in good health (CMV status not recorded). Some clones in this sample may be carry-over from other donors' samples. Each CDR3 is given with its conserved first and last residue. The D gene is left open where the match is weak. Size is omitted from some rows. Given values are once, few, many or a class for expanded clones.

CASSLMGLAGAKNIQYF TGTGCCAGCAGCTTAATGGGACTAGCGGGGGCCAAAAACATTCAGTACTTC TRBJ2-4 many TRBV7-3 TRBD2
CASSPSATDTQYF TGTGCTAGCAGCCCTAGCGCCACAGATACGCAGTATTTT TRBJ2-3 many TRBV7-7 -
CASSYGKAPRFTQYF TGTGCCAGCAGTTATGGAAAAGCTCCGCGGTTTACGCAGTATTTT TRBJ2-3 - TRBV6-8 -
CASSRLDRGNSPLHF TGTGCCAGCAGCCGTCTGGACAGGGGTAATTCACCCCTCCACTTT TRBJ1-6 many TRBV7-2 TRBD1
CASSQGVGTAEETQYF TGCGCCAGCAGCCAAGGGGTCGGGACAGCTGAAGAGACCCAGTACTTC TRBJ2-5 - TRBV4-3 TRBD1
CASSLNNEQFF TGTGCCAGCAGCTTAAACAATGAGCAGTTCTTC TRBJ2-1 many TRBV12-3/TRBV12-4 -
CASSGRYSNQPQHF TGTGCCAGCAGCGGAAGGTATAGCAATCAGCCCCAGCATTTT TRBJ1-5 - TRBV12-3/TRBV12-4 -
CASSPLITGGGTDTQYF TGCGCCAGCAGCCCACTTATTACAGGGGGCGGCACAGATACGCAGTATTTT TRBJ2-3 - TRBV5-1 TRBD1
CASSPGLAGDTGELFF TGTGCCAGCAGCCCAGGACTAGCGGGGGACACCGGGGAGCTGTTTTTT TRBJ2-2 many TRBV7-6 TRBD2
CASSSLDRGHEQFF TGTGCCAGCAGCTCTCTCGACAGGGGTCATGAGCAGTTCTTC TRBJ2-1 - TRBV7-9 TRBD1
CSARDQQGSFSPLHF TGCAGTGCTAGAGATCAACAGGGAAGTTTTTCACCCCTCCACTTT TRBJ1-6 - TRBV20-1 -
CASSLERFGPGELFF TGTGCCAGCAGCTTAGAAAGGTTTGGCCCCGGGGAGCTGTTTTTT TRBJ2-2 - TRBV7-2 -
CASSLVSPGELFF TGTGCCAGCAGCTTAGTATCGCCCGGGGAGCTGTTTTTT TRBJ2-2 few TRBV7-2 -
CASSPRQSYSTDTQYF TGTGCCAGCAGTCCCCGACAGTCCTATAGCACAGATACGCAGTATTTT TRBJ2-3 - TRBV12-3/TRBV12-4 -
CASTPEGYNQPQHF TGTGCCAGCACCCCGGAAGGGTACAATCAGCCCCAGCATTTT TRBJ1-5 - TRBV2 -
CASADTGGIDNEQFF TGTGCTAGTGCCGATACAGGGGGCATCGACAATGAGCAGTTCTTC TRBJ2-1 - TRBV12-5 TRBD1
CASRSYGETQYF TGTGCCAGCAGGAGTTATGGGGAGACCCAGTACTTC TRBJ2-5 few TRBV11-2 -
CASSSGLGPDTQYF TGTGCTAGCAGCTCCGGACTCGGCCCAGATACGCAGTATTTT TRBJ2-3 few TRBV7-7 -
CASSIRGGQETQYF TGTGCCAGTAGTATTCGTGGGGGCCAAGAGACCCAGTACTTC TRBJ2-5 few TRBV19 -
CASSPRSSNEKLFF TGTGCCAGCAGCCCAAGGAGTTCTAATGAAAAACTGTTTTTT TRBJ1-4 few TRBV7-9 -
CASSLKGQSGANVLTF TGTGCCAGCAGCCTCAAGGGACAGTCTGGGGCCAACGTCCTGACTTTC TRBJ2-6 many TRBV7-9 TRBD1
CASSLASQTGELFF TGTGCCAGCAGCTTAGCAAGCCAGACGGGGGAGCTGTTTTTT TRBJ2-2 many TRBV7-8 -
CASSLLAGPDNEQFF TGTGCCAGCAGCCTACTAGCGGGGCCCGACAATGAGCAGTTCTTC TRBJ2-1 few TRBV12-3/TRBV12-4 TRBD2
CATSRGRGDETQYF TGTGCCACCAGCAGAGGTCGGGGAGACGAGACCCAGTACTTC TRBJ2-5 - TRBV15 -
CASSLGDISNTEAFF TGTGCCAGCAGCTTGGGGGACATCTCGAACACTGAAGCTTTCTTT TRBJ1-1 few TRBV7-6 -
CASSLLSNAEAFF TGTGCCAGCAGTTTACTGAGCAACGCTGAAGCTTTCTTT TRBJ1-1 few TRBV27 -
CASTPIINSYNEQFF TGTGCCAGCACCCCGATAATCAACTCCTACAATGAGCAGTTCTTC TRBJ2-1 few TRBV12-3/TRBV12-4 -
CSAGPSGGPGDTQYF TGCAGCGCCGGTCCTAGCGGGGGGCCGGGAGATACGCAGTATTTT TRBJ2-3 - TRBV29-1 TRBD2
CASSLVPDNEQYF TGCGCCAGCAGCTTGGTTCCTGACAACGAGCAGTACTTC TRBJ2-7 - TRBV5-1 -
CASSLGTPDRWTEQFF TGTGCCAGCAGCTTAGGAACTCCTGACAGATGGACAGAGCAGTTCTTC TRBJ2-1 few TRBV11-1 -
CASSLVRERETQYF TGTGCCAGCAGCTTAGTCAGGGAGAGAGAGACCCAGTACTTC TRBJ2-5 few TRBV7-8 -
CASSLKIGNGDGAFF TGTGCCAGCAGCTTAAAAATAGGGAATGGGGACGGAGCTTTCTTT TRBJ1-1 - TRBV11-2 -
CSSPTVKTGELFF TGCAGTTCCCCGACAGTGAAAACCGGGGAGCTGTTTTTT TRBJ2-2 - TRBV20-1 -
CSVEGRPGYTF TGCAGCGTTGAGGGACGGCCGGGCTACACCTTC TRBJ1-2 few TRBV29-1 -
CASSPDLGQGNRYGYTF TGTGCCAGCAGTCCTGACCTCGGACAGGGCAATCGCTATGGCTACACCTTC TRBJ1-2 few TRBV6-1 TRBD1
CASSEVLFGDNYGYTF TGCGCCAGCAGTGAGGTGCTTTTTGGGGATAACTATGGCTACACCTTC TRBJ1-2 - TRBV10-2 -
CASRAGGLNEKLFF TGTGCCAGCAGGGCCGGGGGGCTCAATGAAAAACTGTTTTTT TRBJ1-4 - TRBV7-6 -
CASSPGTTRGTDTQYF TGTGCCAGCAGTCCCGGGACCACACGGGGGACAGATACGCAGTATTTT TRBJ2-3 many TRBV6-2/TRBV6-3 -
CAISEVQGETQYF TGTGCCATCAGTGAGGTACAGGGGGAGACCCAGTACTTC TRBJ2-5 - TRBV10-3 TRBD1
CATSDGTAYNEQFF TGTGCCACCAGTGATGGGACGGCCTACAATGAGCAGTTCTTC TRBJ2-1 - TRBV24-1 -
CASSTQNIQYF TGTGCCAGCAGTACACAAAACATTCAGTACTTC TRBJ2-4 - TRBV27 -
CASSQDYPLAGVPTDTQYF TGCGCCAGCAGCCAAGATTATCCACTAGCGGGGGTTCCCACAGATACGCAGTATTTT TRBJ2-3 few TRBV4-3 TRBD2
CASSARAEENEETQYF TGTGCCAGCAGCGCCCGGGCCGAAGAAAATGAAGAGACCCAGTACTTC TRBJ2-5 - TRBV7-9 -
CASSSEGARTEAFF TGTGCCAGCAGTTCGGAGGGGGCGCGTACTGAAGCTTTCTTT TRBJ1-1 few TRBV27 TRBD1
CASFGTGGLNPEAFF TGTGCCAGCTTCGGGACAGGGGGCCTGAACCCTGAAGCTTTCTTT TRBJ1-1 - TRBV27 TRBD1